These 5 T cell receptor beta chains originate from one sample sequenced in a study of spatial heterogeneity in lung cancer. Their specific antigens are unknown. TCRdb reanalysed the 5' RACE reads using MiXCR and keeps one entry per CDR3 protein. Among about 22,000 distinct CDR3 sequences, approximately 2.5% were seen once, and the ten largest hold just under 8%. General study findings and limits: Tumor mutation counts were tracked by expanded intratumoral alpha and beta TCR counts.

Time point in this sample: sample taken at primary tumor resection. The sample here was lung tumor tissue, taken at surgery. The source is a male donor with early-stage non-small cell lung cancer.

This clonotype occurred many times. The chain recombines TRBV10-3 with TRBJ1-1, with D hard to call. V lost 2 bases, J lost 0 bases, and 10 bases lay in between. The length of the CDR3 is 15 residues. Germline lookup yields CDR1 ENHRY and CDR2 SYGVKD. The DNA for the CDR3 is TGTGCCATCAGTGAGGAGGGTTACCTGAACACTGAAGCTTTCTTT. It yields the protein CAISEEGYLNTEAFF.

The sample holds many counts of this clonotype. The J gene is TRBJ1-4, the V gene TRBV7-8; TRBD1 aligns across 9 bases. In germline, CDR1 is SGHVS, CDR2 FQNEAQ. The trim removed 8 bases at V and 5 bases at J, leaving 3 bases unmatched. This CDR3 has 13 residues. DNA for the CDR3: TGTGCCAGCTCCGGGACAGGGAATGAAAAACTGTTTTTT. Amino acid sequence: CASSGTGNEKLFF.

This clonotype was detected many times. This chain uses TRBV5-4 with TRBJ2-7; perhaps TRBD2 as D (7 bases). The CDR3 is 14 amino acids. Trimming stripped 5 bases from V and 0 bases from J, with 12 bases between. Germline CDR1 SGHNT, CDR2 YYREEE (reference sequence). CDR3 DNA sequence: TGTGCCAGCAGGCGACGGGGGGCCTCCTACGAGCAGTACTTC. It translates to CASRRRGASYEQYF.

This clonotype was counted many times. The rearrangement links TRBV6-2 or TRBV6-3 to TRBJ2-1; tentatively, D is TRBD1 (5 bases). Trimming pared 4 bases from V and 5 bases from J, leaving 9 bases between. This CDR3 has 13 amino acids. CDR1 and CDR2 from the germline V gene are MNHEY and SVGEGT. CDR3 protein: CASSFTGDNEQFF. CDR3 sequence (DNA): TGTGCCAGCAGTTTTACAGGCGACAATGAGCAGTTCTTC.

This clonotype was counted many times. This chain joins TRBV30 and TRBJ2-2; 7 positions match TRBD2. The V and J ends lost 3 bases and 1 base, in that order; junction bases with no gene match: 2. Germline CDR1 GTSNPN, CDR2 SVGIG (reference sequence). This CDR3 has 14 residues. CDR3 bases: TGTGCCTGGAGACAGCGGGGGAACACCGGGGAGCTGTTTTTT. Its protein product is CAWRQRGNTGELFF.